The rows below give T cell receptor beta chains drawn from one sample of a study of T cells in narcolepsy. Data came from immunoSEQ multiplex PCR; TCRdb stores just in-frame clones and leaves some out. The sample shows 6,500 to 8,500 clones, over 60% of them seen only once. Sequenced material: CD45RA- memory CD8+ T cells from PBMCs. The source is a human donor with narcolepsy. CDR3s include the opening cysteine and the closing phenylalanine or tryptophan. D genes are given only for firm matches. Expanded clones get a size class; other rows say once, few or many, or leave the size out.

d_call clone_size j_call v_call cdr3_aa cdr3_nt
. . TRBJ1-2 TRBV25-1 CASSEGNPGNGYTF TGTGCCAGCAGTGAAGGGAACCCAGGGAATGGCTACACCTTC
. . TRBJ1-1 TRBV6-5 CASSRTGTTEAFF TGTGCCAGCAGTCGTACAGGGACCACTGAAGCTTTCTTT
. few TRBJ2-1 TRBV11-2 CASSPGRGNEQFF TGTGCCAGCAGCCCCGGCCGTGGCAATGAGCAGTTCTTC
. . TRBJ2-6 TRBV7-9 CASSLQGSGSGANVLTF TGTGCCAGCAGCTTACAGGGGTCAGGCTCTGGGGCCAACGTCCTGACTTTC
. . TRBJ2-4 TRBV9 CASSADGGIQYF TGTGCCAGCAGCGCTGATGGGGGCATTCAGTACTTC
. once TRBJ2-7 TRBV5-6 CASSRTDEDEQYF TGTGCCAGCAGCCGGACGGACGAGGACGAGCAGTACTTC
. . TRBJ1-2 TRBV21-1 CASSKLGAGYTF TGTGCCAGCAGCAAATTAGGGGCTGGCTACACCTTC
. . TRBJ2-1 TRBV9 CASSVFISGYNEQFF TGTGCCAGCAGCGTATTCATTAGCGGTTACAATGAGCAGTTCTTC
. . TRBJ1-3 TRBV21-1 CASSTMGQDAYF TGTGCCAGCAGCACAATGGGACAGGACGCATATTTT
. . TRBJ1-1 TRBV6-1 CASRTEENTEAFF TGTGCCAGCAGGACGGAAGAGAACACTGAAGCTTTCTTT
. once TRBJ2-7 TRBV4-2 CASSQGRDTYEQYF TGTGCCAGCAGCCAGGGCAGGGACACCTACGAGCAGTACTTC
TRBD1 . TRBJ1-1 TRBV4-2 CASSPLEGADTEAFF TGTGCCAGCAGCCCGTTGGAGGGGGCGGACACTGAAGCTTTCTTT
. . TRBJ1-6 TRBV6-5 CASSYSLSGPNSPLHF TGTGCCAGCAGTTACTCCCTCAGCGGGCCAAATTCACCCCTCCACTTT
. once TRBJ2-3 TRBV2 CASSTTDTQYF TGTGCCTCGTCCACCACAGATACGCAGTATTTT
. . TRBJ2-3 TRBV2 CASSEGSGQVLTDTQYF TGTGCCAGCAGTGAAGGGTCGGGACAAGTACTCACAGATACGCAGTATTTT
. . TRBJ2-2 TRBV30 CAWMKGSDAGELFF TGTGCCTGGATGAAGGGATCGGACGCCGGGGAGCTGTTTTTT
. few TRBJ1-5 TRBV4-3 CASSRDLTSNQPQHF TGCGCCAGCAGCCGCGATCTTACAAGCAATCAGCCCCAGCATTTT
. few TRBJ1-4 TRBV28 CASSFTRGPLNEKLFF TGTGCCAGCAGTTTTACCCGGGGCCCGCTTAATGAAAAACTGTTTTTT
TRBD2 . TRBJ2-1 TRBV4-2 CASSQGLAGGLSYNEQFF TGTGCCAGCAGCCAGGGGCTAGCGGGGGGCCTCTCCTACAATGAGCAGTTCTTC
. . TRBJ2-1 TRBV15 CATSRDYKDEQFF TGTGCCACCAGCAGAGATTATAAGGATGAGCAGTTCTTC
. . TRBJ2-5 TRBV6-5 CASSYSNDVETQYF TGTGCCAGCAGTTACTCGAATGATGTGGAGACCCAGTACTTC
. . TRBJ2-5 TRBV7-8 CASSLSGFLGGVETQYF TGTGCCAGCAGCTTATCGGGGTTTTTGGGCGGGGTTGAGACCCAGTACTTC
. . TRBJ1-1 TRBV4-2 CASSQDGVNTEAFF TGTGCCAGCAGCCAAGACGGAGTGAACACTGAAGCTTTCTTT
. few TRBJ1-6 TRBV13 CASSPTTDTYNSPLHF TGTGCCAGCAGCCCAACCACCGACACTTATAATTCACCCCTCCACTTT
. . TRBJ2-2 TRBV27 CASSLGPGELFF TGTGCCAGCAGTTTAGGTCCCGGGGAGCTGTTTTTT
TRBD1 . TRBJ2-1 TRBV2 CASSEAMGQVNNEQFF TGTGCCAGCAGTGAAGCTATGGGACAGGTAAACAATGAGCAGTTCTTC
TRBD1 . TRBJ2-2 TRBV6-5 CASKIGTGDTGELFF TGTGCCAGCAAAATCGGGACAGGGGACACCGGGGAGCTGTTTTTT
. . TRBJ2-1 TRBV7-3 CASRVGRGAYNEQFF TGTGCCAGCCGCGTTGGGCGGGGCGCCTACAATGAGCAGTTCTTC
. . TRBJ2-5 TRBV6-8 CASSLTRTQYF TGTGCCAGCAGTCTTACGAGGACCCAGTACTTC
. . TRBJ2-7 TRBV9 CASSPLRGGSHSYEQYF TGTGCCAGCAGCCCTCTAAGGGGGGGGTCCCATTCCTACGAGCAGTACTTC
. . TRBJ2-2 TRBV4-2 CASSQGPDSNTGELFF TGTGCCAGCAGCCAAGGACCCGATTCTAACACCGGGGAGCTGTTTTTT
. few TRBJ1-1 TRBV12-5 CASARGLTEAFF TGTGCTAGTGCTAGGGGACTCACTGAAGCTTTCTTT
. . TRBJ2-1 TRBV5-1 CASSFSPYNEQFF TGCGCCAGCAGCTTCTCCCCCTACAATGAGCAGTTCTTC
. . TRBJ1-5 TRBV15 CATSRENQPQHF TGTGCCACCAGCAGAGAAAATCAGCCCCAGCATTTT
. medium-sized TRBJ2-6 TRBV7-9 CASSQSQSGANVLTF TGTGCCAGCAGCCAGAGCCAGAGTGGGGCCAACGTCCTGACTTTC
. . TRBJ2-7 TRBV7-7 CASSSGSTYEQYF TGTGCTAGCAGCTCAGGTTCTACCTACGAGCAGTACTTC
. . TRBJ2-7 TRBV6-8 CASNPDSQHPYEQYF TGTGCCAGCAACCCGGACAGCCAGCATCCCTACGAGCAGTACTTC
. . TRBJ2-1 TRBV19 CASTTWSYNEQFF TGTGCCAGTACGACGTGGTCCTACAATGAGCAGTTCTTC
. few TRBJ1-1 TRBV20-1 CSARLVTEAFF TGCAGTGCTAGACTGGTCACTGAAGCTTTCTTT
TRBD1 . TRBJ1-5 TRBV30 CAWGPTGTAFQPQHF TGTGCCTGGGGTCCGACGGGGACAGCGTTCCAGCCCCAGCATTTT
. few TRBJ2-7 TRBV5-6 CASSLGQRRRGEQYF TGTGCCAGCAGCTTGGGTCAGCGCCGACGGGGCGAGCAGTACTTC